This TCR beta chain was documented in a study of PD-1 blockade in classical Hodgkin lymphoma. Measured with immunoSEQ multiplex PCR; TCRdb has only the in-frame clones, and not every one. The sample includes 15,000 to 20,000 clones, around 85% of them seen just once. With no exception, relapse followed autologous stem cell transplantation in all patients, and brentuximab vedotin exposure varied. This CDR3 comprises 14 residues. Trimming took off 4 bases at V and 3 bases at J, with 14 bases between the two ends. Germline V lookup: CDR1 SGHKS, CDR2 YYEKEE (reference sequence). The chain links TRBV5-5 to TRBJ2-7, with D hard to call. The sequencing used peripheral blood mononuclear cells (PBMCs), collected at baseline. The receptor's source is a human donor with classical Hodgkin lymphoma. The CDR3 coding sequence is TGTGCCAGCAGCCCCCGGACGGCCAACTACGAGCAGTACTTC. Translation gives CASSPRTANYEQYF.